Each of the 24 T cell receptor beta chains below was sequenced from the same sample in a study of lymphopenia after photon versus proton radiotherapy. Clones were read by immunoSEQ multiplex PCR, and TCRdb kept only the in-frame ones, dropping some. The data show 150,000 to 200,000 clones, 80% to 90% seen once. Sequencing used peripheral blood, obtained from a patient treated with photon-based radiotherapy. The receptors were gathered from a man in his forties or fifties with gastric cancer.

The chain is built from TRBV18 and TRBJ1-1; 12 bases are a match to TRBD1. The ends lost 3 bases at V and 4 bases at J; junction bases unmatched: 6. This CDR3 region has 16 residues. In germline, CDR1 is KGHSH, CDR2 LQKENI. The CDR3 sequence is CASSPGTGGLGTEAFF. The CDR3 DNA reads TGTGCCAGCTCACCCGGGACAGGGGGCTTAGGCACTGAAGCTTTCTTT.

CDR3 in amino acids: CAWSVKQGANVLTF. The DNA for the CDR3 is TGTGCCTGGAGTGTAAAGCAAGGGGCCAACGTCCTGACTTTC. V usage is TRBV30 and J usage is TRBJ2-6, with D uncertain. Per the germline V gene, CDR1 is GTSNPN and CDR2 is SVGIG (reference sequence). This CDR3 region has 14 residues. Trimming shortened V by 0 bases and J by 4 bases, and 7 bases separated the two germline ends.

The rearrangement joins TRBV29-1 to TRBJ1-1; D remains ambiguous. CDR1 and CDR2 from the germline V gene are SQVTM and ANQGSEA. The CDR3 consists of 12 residues. Trimming removed 8 bases from V and 1 base from J, with 11 bases in between. CDR3 in DNA: TGCAGCCCTGGTGGTCCGAACACTGAAGCTTTCTTT. Amino acids: CSPGGPNTEAFF.

The chain is built from TRBV23-1 and TRBJ2-7; a weak D match, TRBD2 (5 bases). TRBV23-1 qualifies as an ORF whose function is uncertain. Trimming stripped 6 bases from V and 5 bases from J, with 14 bases between. The CDR3 extends over 13 amino acids. CDR3 sequence (DNA): TGCGCCAGCAGACGGACTCCCAACCACGAGCAGTACTTC. The encoded protein is CASRRTPNHEQYF.

CDR3 nucleotide sequence: TGTGCCAGCAGTGAAGATCAGGGGTACTATGGCTACACCTTC. Amino acids: CASSEDQGYYGYTF. The chain combines TRBV6-1 with TRBJ1-2; tentative D call: TRBD1 (6 bases). The CDR3 length is 14 residues. Between the trimmed V and J ends, which lost 1 base and 3 bases, there was a span of 9 bases. The germline gives CDR1 MNHNS, CDR2 SASEGT.

The V call is TRBV7-3, the J call TRBJ2-3; D is unresolved. This CDR3 has 13 residues. Germline assignment: CDR1 SGHTA and CDR2 FQGTGA. The germline V and J ends were trimmed by 5 bases and 0 bases, with 6 bases remaining between them. Here the CDR3 reads CASSIYSTDTQYF. The CDR3 DNA reads TGTGCCAGCAGCATCTACAGCACAGATACGCAGTATTTT.

The chain couples TRBV19 to TRBJ2-7; 10 bases fit TRBD2. Germline loops: CDR1 LNHDA, CDR2 SQIVND (reference sequence). The CDR3 spans 15 residues. J was trimmed by 2 bases and V by 5 bases; bases with no gene match: 6. CDR3 nucleotide sequence: TGTGCCAGTAGTCGAGGACTAGCGGATACCTACGAGCAGTACTTC. This sequence encodes CASSRGLADTYEQYF.

The chain links TRBV25-1 to TRBJ1-1; 9 nucleotides align to TRBD1. Germline values: CDR1 MGHDK, CDR2 SYGVNS. Trimming removed 6 bases from V and 0 bases from J; junction bases left unmatched: 11. The CDR3 extends over 17 amino acids. The CDR3 protein is CASRKGQGDSLNTEAFF. The CDR3 DNA reads TGTGCCAGCAGGAAGGGACAGGGAGACAGCTTGAACACTGAAGCTTTCTTT.

V and J are TRBV28 and TRBJ2-3, with D perhaps matching TRBD2 (6 bases). Trimming shortened V by 4 bases and J by 1 base, and 12 bases separated the two germline ends. The CDR3 loop spans 15 amino acids. Germline V gene data show CDR1 as MDHEN and CDR2 as SYDVKM. The CDR3: CASSSHGLRTDTQYF. Here the CDR3 DNA reads TGTGCCAGCAGTTCCCACGGACTACGCACAGATACGCAGTATTTT.

V and J are TRBV18 and TRBJ2-7; 9 bases match TRBD1. V was clipped by 4 bases and J by 1 base; unmatched bases: 5. This CDR3 comprises 15 residues. CDR1 KGHSH and CDR2 LQKENI come from the germline V gene. This CDR3 is CASSHPGQGSYEQYF. The DNA for the CDR3 is TGTGCCAGCTCACACCCGGGACAGGGTTCCTACGAGCAGTACTTC.

The chain uses TRBV28 and TRBJ1-4, with 10 bases lining up with TRBD1. This CDR3 region has 18 residues. J was trimmed by 7 bases and V by 6 bases; bases with no gene match: 17. Germline loops: CDR1 MDHEN, CDR2 SYDVKM. Here the CDR3 reads CASRDFGARQGAREKLFF. Here the CDR3 DNA reads TGTGCCAGCAGGGACTTTGGGGCACGACAGGGGGCGCGTGAAAAACTGTTTTTT.

V and J are TRBV11-2 and TRBJ2-7; 7 bases line up with TRBD2. The CDR3 contains 16 residues. Germline V gene data show CDR1 as SGHAT and CDR2 as FQNNGV. With 8 bases clipped from V and 1 base from J, the junction kept 14 bases outside the gene matches. The chain's CDR3 is CASVNYFRRGSYEQYF. CDR3 DNA: TGTGCCAGCGTAAATTACTTTAGGCGGGGGTCCTACGAGCAGTACTTC. Combining the CDR3 with reference TRBV11-2 and TRBJ2-7 gives the whole variable domain EAGVAQSPRYKIIEKRQSVAFWCNPISGHATLYWYQQILGQGPKLLIQFQNNGVVDDSQLPKDRFSAERLKGVDSTLKIQPAKLEDSAVYLCASVNYFRRGSYEQYFGPGTRLTVT.

The chain is built from TRBV6-6 and TRBJ2-3; D gene ambiguous. From germline, CDR1 is MNHNY and CDR2 SVGAGI (reference sequence). The V end lost 6 bases, the J end lost 4 bases, and 5 bases lay between the germline ends. CDR3 length equals 11 residues. The DNA of the CDR3 is TGTGCCAGCAGCCCCGCAGATACGCAGTATTTT. Its translation is CASSPADTQYF.

The chain combines TRBV4-2 with TRBJ1-2, with D possibly TRBD1 on 6 matching bases. Trimming took 0 bases from V and 2 from J, leaving 10 bases between them. The V gene's germline CDR1 is LGHNA and CDR2 YNFKEQ. This CDR3 has 15 amino acids. The CDR3 loop is CASSQDGGLNYGYTF. CDR3 bases: TGTGCCAGCAGCCAAGATGGGGGGCTGAACTATGGCTACACCTTC.

This clone has just a few counts. This chain joins TRBV28 and TRBJ2-1; TRBD2 matches at 12 bases. Unmatched junction bases numbered 3, after V lost 4 bases and J lost 11 bases. The CDR3 contains 13 residues. Looked up from germline, CDR1 is MDHEN and CDR2 is SYDVKM. The CDR3 region is CASSSLAGGQQFF. The CDR3 bases are TGTGCCAGCAGTTCACTAGCGGGAGGTCAGCAGTTCTTC.

The V call is TRBV29-1, the J call TRBJ1-1; D uncertain. CDR1 is SQVTM and CDR2 is ANQGSEA in the germline V gene. V lost 4 bases to trimming and J lost 6 bases, with 9 bases between them. The CDR3 sequence is 11 residues long. The CDR3 is CSVGSGAEAFF. The CDR3 nucleotides read TGCAGCGTTGGTTCCGGGGCTGAAGCTTTCTTT. Full variable domain (remainder filled in from reference TRBV29-1 and TRBJ1-1): SAVISQKPSRDICQRGTSLTIQCQVDSQVTMMFWYRQQPGQSLTLIATANQGSEATYESGFVIDKFPISRPNLTFSTLTVSNMSPEDSSIYLCSVGSGAEAFFGQGTRLTVV.

CDR3 nucleotides: TGTGCTAGTGGTCCGAGGACGCCCTCCGCCACCGGGGAGCTGTTTTTT. This gives the protein CASGPRTPSATGELFF. The chain recombines TRBV12-5 with TRBJ2-2; D remains ambiguous. The germline V gene encodes CDR1 LGHNT and CDR2 FRNRAP. Trimming took off 5 bases at V and 4 bases at J, with 17 bases between the two ends. The CDR3 contains 16 residues.

The chain has TRBV11-3 and TRBJ2-7; 7 nucleotides match TRBD1. The CDR3 totals 12 residues. In germline, CDR1 is SGHNT, CDR2 YENEEA. V gave up 1 base and J gave up 6 bases; unmatched junction bases: 0. The CDR3 nucleotides read TGTGCCAGCAGCTTAGGACAGGGCGAGCAGTACTTC. This translates into CASSLGQGEQYF.

The rearrangement uses TRBV6-5 and TRBJ2-7; D possibly corresponds to TRBD1 (6 bases). Germline loops: CDR1 MNHEY, CDR2 SVGAGI. This CDR3 comprises 14 residues. Trimming left V 3 bases short and J 0 bases short, with 9 bases between. CDR3 in amino acids: CASSYRDNSYEQYF. Here the CDR3 DNA reads TGTGCCAGCAGTTATCGGGACAACTCCTACGAGCAGTACTTC.

The chain couples TRBV25-1 to TRBJ1-3, with D unclear. Germline CDR1 is MGHDK and CDR2 is SYGVNS. The CDR3 length is 15 residues. Trimming cost V 4 bases and J 0 bases, with 10 bases left between them. CDR3 amino acids: CASSGVGASGNTIYF. CDR3 DNA: TGTGCCAGCAGTGGGGTAGGAGCCTCTGGAAACACCATATATTTT.

This clone was seen just once. The CDR3 loop is CASSRERNTEAFF. CDR3 bases: TGTGCCAGCAGCCGTGAACGGAACACTGAAGCTTTCTTT. The chain combines TRBV7-7 with TRBJ1-1; D is undetermined. The CDR3 length is 13 residues. Deletions cut 5 bases from V and 1 base from J, with 8 bases between. Germline V lookup: CDR1 SSHAT, CDR2 FNYEAQ (reference sequence).

The chain carries TRBV21-1 and TRBJ1-1. TRBV21-1 is noted as a pseudogene. The CDR3 has 15 residues. Written as DNA, the CDR3 is TGTGCCAGCAGCAAAGCGGAGGGGGGTGACACTGAAGCTTTCTTT. Residues: CASSKAEGGDTEAFF.

The rearrangement uses TRBV7-2 and TRBJ2-5; 8 bases are shared with TRBD2. V lost 1 base to trimming and J lost 3 bases; unmatched junction nucleotides: 7. Germline CDR1 SGHTA, CDR2 FQGNSA. The CDR3 runs 16 residues. The CDR3 coding sequence is TGTGCCAGCAGCTTAGGGAGACTAGCGTCGAAAGAGACCCAGTACTTC. It translates to CASSLGRLASKETQYF.

The chain is built from TRBV12-5 and TRBJ1-1; TRBD1 matches 9 bases. Germline lookup yields CDR1 LGHNT and CDR2 FRNRAP. V was pared by 7 bases and J by 5 bases, with 14 bases of the junction left unmatched. The CDR3 has 16 amino acids. CDR3 DNA sequence: TGTGCTAGTGCCCCGGACAGGGGAAGGGGGACGACTGAAGCTTTCTTT. It translates to CASAPDRGRGTTEAFF.